The 31 T cell receptor beta chains given below trace back to one sample, sequenced in a study of cytomegalovirus exposure and HLA in healthy donors. Both 60 Vbeta primers and 13 Jbeta primers went into the PCR. Sequencing was performed with immunoSEQ multiplex PCR; in TCRdb, only in-frame clones are kept and a portion is missing. The table shows approximately 85,000 clones, with approximately 65% occurring only once. The sequencing input was PBMCs. The receptors originated from a woman in her thirties in good health and CMV-seropositive.

This clone was recorded a few times. CDR3 residues: CASSVGGVALGEQYF. CDR3 in DNA: TGTGCCAGCAGCGTGGGGGGGGTAGCTCTGGGCGAGCAGTACTTC. The chain links TRBV9 to TRBJ2-7; 7 positions match TRBD2. Germline V gene lookup returns CDR1 SGDLS and CDR2 YYNGEE. V gave up 2 bases and J gave up 6 bases; unmatched junction bases: 11. This CDR3 is 15 amino acids long.

V gene TRBV6-1 combines with J gene TRBJ1-5, with a tentative D call TRBD1 (6 bases). Germline V CDR1 and CDR2: MNHNS, SASEGT. The CDR3 covers 14 residues. V lost 6 bases, J lost 0 bases, and 9 bases lay in between. The CDR3 DNA follows: TGTGCCAGCAGGCGGACAGATAGCAATCAGCCCCAGCATTTT. Protein product: CASRRTDSNQPQHF.

The chain recombines TRBV28 with TRBJ1-2, with 9 bases that match TRBD1. The CDR3 is 15 amino acids. Trimming at V came to 3 bases and at J to 2 bases, leaving 4 bases not matched to a gene. CDR1 and CDR2 (germline): MDHEN, SYDVKM. CDR3 in amino acids: CASSFRGTGNYGYTF. CDR3 bases: TGTGCCAGCAGTTTTAGGGGGACAGGGAACTATGGCTACACCTTC.

V gene TRBV5-8 combines with J gene TRBJ1-6; TRBD1 matches 8 bases. There are 16 residues in the CDR3. The J segment lost 5 bases and the V segment lost 4 bases, leaving 8 bases of the junction unmatched. The germline gives CDR1 SGHTS, CDR2 YDEGEE. This CDR3 reads CASSPPQGANNSPLHF. DNA for the CDR3: TGTGCCAGCAGCCCCCCCCAGGGGGCAAATAATTCACCCCTCCACTTT.

The chain employs TRBV11-2 and TRBJ2-3, with a weak D call TRBD1 (5 bases). Germline CDR1 is SGHAT and CDR2 is FQNNGV. CDR3 length equals 13 residues. Trimming pared 5 bases from V and 5 bases from J, leaving 11 bases between. The CDR3 coding sequence is TGTGCCAGCAGCGTACAGGCCTTAGATACGCAGTATTTT. Encoded protein: CASSVQALDTQYF.

The V call is TRBV6-6, the J call TRBJ2-1; 9 bases fit TRBD2. The germline CDR1 and CDR2 sequences are MNHNY and SVGAGI (reference sequence). V shed 5 bases and J 0 bases; nucleotides not matched to a gene: 5. This CDR3 has 16 amino acids. CDR3: CASSQGLASSYNEQFF. CDR3 nucleotide sequence: TGTGCCAGCAGTCAAGGACTAGCGAGCTCCTACAATGAGCAGTTCTTC.

This clone was seen only once. The V gene is TRBV4-1, the J gene TRBJ1-1; D not certain. The CDR3 contains 14 residues. V dropped 3 bases and J dropped 3 bases, with 11 bases sitting between them. Germline CDR1 and CDR2: MGHRA and YSYEKL. The DNA for the CDR3 is TGCGCCAGCAGCCAGCCAGGAGGAGACACTGAAGCTTTCTTT. It translates to CASSQPGGDTEAFF.

This chain uses TRBV28 with TRBJ1-3, with D possibly being TRBD1 (6 bases). This CDR3 has 15 residues. Trimming left V 6 bases short and J 0 bases short, with 12 bases between. The germline V gene has CDR1 MDHEN and CDR2 SYDVKM. The CDR3 sequence is CASRPGQYSGNTIYF. The CDR3 nucleotides read TGTGCCAGCAGACCGGGACAATACTCTGGAAACACCATATATTTT.

The gene calls are TRBV9 and TRBJ2-3, with D possibly matching TRBD1 (6 bases). V lost 4 bases, J lost 2 bases, and 11 bases lay in between. The CDR3 is 14 amino acids. CDR1 is SGDLS and CDR2 is YYNGEE in the germline V gene. This CDR3 reads CASSLDSLTDTQYF. The CDR3 DNA reads as TGTGCCAGCAGCCTGGACAGTCTCACAGATACGCAGTATTTT.

V is TRBV11-3 and J is TRBJ2-1; tentatively, D is TRBD2 (7 bases). Germline V gene sequence: CDR1 SGHNT, CDR2 YENEEA. This CDR3 has 14 residues. Trimming took 4 bases from V and 5 from J, leaving 12 bases between them. This CDR3 reads CASSSGGLHNEQFF. In DNA form, the CDR3 reads TGTGCCAGCAGCTCGGGGGGCTTACACAATGAGCAGTTCTTC.

The V and J genes are TRBV7-9 and TRBJ1-1; possible D gene TRBD1, 6 bases. Trimming removed 5 bases at V and 5 bases at J, with 18 bases between. The CDR3 contains 15 residues. Germline values: CDR1 SEHNR, CDR2 FQNEAQ (reference sequence). CDR3 nucleotides: TGTGCCAGCAGCCTAGACCGCGGGGGCGAGACTGAAGCTTTCTTT. It yields the protein CASSLDRGGETEAFF.

The CDR3 coding sequence is TGTGCCAGCAGCAGGGGCGCAGATACGCAGTATTTT. Translated, it gives CASSRGADTQYF. The chain is built from TRBV2 and TRBJ2-3, with D perhaps TRBD1 (6 bases). The CDR3 has 12 residues. Trimming removed 6 bases from V and 4 bases from J, with 8 bases in between. Looked up from germline, CDR1 is SNHLY and CDR2 is FYNNEI.

This clone was seen a few times. The chain couples TRBV28 to TRBJ1-1, with 7 bases aligning to TRBD1. V shed 7 bases and J 0 bases; nucleotides not matched to a gene: 5. There are 14 residues in the CDR3. Germline V CDR1 and CDR2: MDHEN, SYDVKM. CDR3 DNA sequence: TGTGCCAGCATAACAGGGGCCATGAACACTGAAGCTTTCTTT. Its protein is CASITGAMNTEAFF.

V usage is TRBV10-3 and J usage is TRBJ2-1; 8 nucleotides line up with TRBD2. The CDR3 loop spans 14 amino acids. The germline V gene encodes CDR1 ENHRY and CDR2 SYGVKD. Trimming removed 6 bases from V and 9 bases from J; junction bases left unmatched: 10. The CDR3 sequence is CAISAPGGAFEQFF. CDR3 DNA: TGTGCCATCAGCGCCCCCGGGGGGGCCTTTGAGCAGTTCTTC.

The chain links TRBV28 to TRBJ2-7, with D tentatively TRBD2 (5 bases). The CDR3 runs to 13 residues. Trimming pared 3 bases from V and 3 bases from J, leaving 9 bases between. Germline assignment: CDR1 MDHEN and CDR2 SYDVKM. The CDR3 loop is CASSLPGVYEQYF. For the CDR3, the DNA is TGTGCCAGCAGTTTGCCCGGGGTCTACGAGCAGTACTTC.

The chain employs TRBV4-3 and TRBJ2-2; 9 nucleotides line up with TRBD2. Germline V gene data show CDR1 as LGHNA and CDR2 as YSLEER. V lost 0 bases and J lost 4; bases outside the gene matches: 6. This CDR3 has 17 amino acids. CDR3 protein: CASSQDRGSGGTGELFF. The CDR3 DNA is TGCGCCAGCAGCCAAGATAGGGGTAGCGGGGGCACCGGGGAGCTGTTTTTT.

In regard to this clone: The junction shows a germline mismatch at one end, possibly a read error. This specimen includes other DNA sequences encoding the same CDR3. This chain uses TRBV6-5 with TRBJ1-1, with D tentatively TRBD1 (6 bases). The CDR3 runs 15 residues. Germline loops: CDR1 MNHEY, CDR2 SVGAGI. Here the CDR3 reads CASSLRGIWNTEAFF. The CDR3, as DNA: TGTGCCAGCAGTTTAAGGGGGATTTGGAACACTGAGGCTTTCTTT.

This rearrangement joins TRBV5-1 to TRBJ2-3, with no clear D. Looked up from germline, CDR1 is SGHRS and CDR2 is YFSETQ. The CDR3 totals 15 residues. V lost 6 bases to trimming and J lost 1 base, with 15 bases between them. CDR3 DNA sequence: TGCGCCAGCACCCCTTCCGGCCAGGGCACAGATACGCAGTATTTT. Amino acids: CASTPSGQGTDTQYF.

The chain uses TRBV28 and TRBJ1-5; D call uncertain. Per the germline V gene, CDR1 is MDHEN and CDR2 is SYDVKM. Between the trimmed V and J ends, which lost 3 bases and 2 bases, there was a span of 11 bases. The CDR3 is 15 amino acids. DNA for the CDR3: TGTGCCAGCAGTTTTTCGCAACGAGGCAATCAGCCCCAGCATTTT. This gives the protein CASSFSQRGNQPQHF.

The chain is built from TRBV4-2 and TRBJ1-4, with a tentative D call TRBD1 (5 bases). Between the trimmed V and J ends, which lost 0 bases and 8 bases, there was a span of 13 bases. The germline gives CDR1 LGHNA, CDR2 YNFKEQ. The CDR3 has 15 amino acids. The CDR3 region has the DNA TGTGCCAGCAGCCAAGATCGGCTGGGGGGGGAAAAACTGTTTTTT. Translated, it gives CASSQDRLGGEKLFF.

The chain employs TRBV4-3 and TRBJ1-4; D not resolved. CDR1 LGHNA and CDR2 YSLEER come from the germline V gene. The CDR3 is 14 amino acids. V dropped 2 bases and J dropped 7 bases, with 11 bases sitting between them. CDR3 nucleotides: TGCGCCAGCAGCCAACTGACCCCGGGTGAAAAACTGTTTTTT. This translates into CASSQLTPGEKLFF.

The rearrangement uses TRBV7-6 and TRBJ1-1, with 9 nucleotides matching TRBD1. The CDR3 is 14 amino acids. J lost 1 base, V lost 4 bases, and 1 base had no gene match. Germline loops: CDR1 SGHVS, CDR2 FNYEAQ. As DNA, the CDR3 is TGTGCCAGCAGCTCGGGACAGGGGAACACTGAAGCTTTCTTT. As protein: CASSSGQGNTEAFF.

The CDR3 DNA reads as TGTGCCAGCAGACCCCCGGGGGCTGGAAACACCATATATTTT. This translates into CASRPPGAGNTIYF. The chain links TRBV6-1 to TRBJ1-3, with D possibly TRBD1 on 5 matching bases. The V and J ends lost 6 bases and 2 bases respectively, with 11 bases between them. This CDR3 is built from 14 residues. CDR1 is MNHNS, CDR2 SASEGT, per germline.

J is TRBJ2-1 and V is TRBV7-3, with D uncertain. Between the trimmed V and J ends, which lost 2 bases and 6 bases, there was a span of 11 bases. Germline V lookup: CDR1 SGHTA, CDR2 FQGTGA. The CDR3 totals 14 residues. The CDR3 sequence is CASSLVGGFNEQFF. The CDR3 DNA sequence: TGTGCCAGCAGCTTAGTTGGCGGATTCAATGAGCAGTTCTTC.

The J gene is TRBJ2-1, the V gene TRBV7-2; D is uncertain. This CDR3 contains 16 residues. V lost 1 base to trimming and J lost 0 bases, with 10 bases between them. Germline lookup yields CDR1 SGHTA and CDR2 FQGNSA. DNA for the CDR3: TGTGCCAGCAGCTTAGTTTCGACTGGCTCCTACAATGAGCAGTTCTTC. Translation gives CASSLVSTGSYNEQFF.

In this sample, this clone turned up a few times. The rearrangement joins TRBV28 to TRBJ2-1; TRBD1 matches at 8 bases. This CDR3 region has 14 residues. CDR1 is MDHEN and CDR2 is SYDVKM in the germline V gene. Germline trimming cut 10 bases from V and 8 bases from J; bases unmatched to any gene: 13. CDR3 coding DNA: TGTGCCACCGGGGGAACAGGGGGTAGGGATGAGCAGTTCTTC. Residues: CATGGTGGRDEQFF.

The chain recombines TRBV29-1 with TRBJ2-5; a possible D gene is TRBD1 (6 bases). The germline CDR1 and CDR2 sequences are SQVTM and ANQGSEA. V gave up 3 bases and J gave up 1 base, with 9 bases separating them. This CDR3 is built from 13 residues. This chain's CDR3 is CSVEGQPQETQYF. The CDR3 region has the DNA TGCAGCGTTGAGGGACAACCCCAAGAGACCCAGTACTTC.

The chain has TRBV5-1 and TRBJ2-7, with D possibly TRBD2 on 5 matching bases. Germline V gene lookup returns CDR1 SGHRS and CDR2 YFSETQ. V was cut by 2 bases and J by 6 bases, with 12 bases left in between. CDR3 length: 13 amino acids. CDR3: CASSFEGVGEQYF. CDR3 bases: TGCGCCAGCAGCTTTGAGGGAGTCGGCGAGCAGTACTTC.

The V and J genes are TRBV5-4 and TRBJ2-7, with TRBD1 matching 7 bases. The J segment lost 3 bases and the V segment lost 6 bases, leaving 6 bases of the junction unmatched. CDR3 length equals 13 residues. The germline V gene has CDR1 SGHNT and CDR2 YYREEE (reference sequence). CDR3 sequence: CASKAGTDYEQYF. CDR3 nucleotides: TGTGCCAGCAAGGCCGGGACAGACTACGAGCAGTACTTC.

A note on this clone: At one end the junction does not follow the germline gene, possibly because of a read error. This chain connects TRBV2 to TRBJ1-6; 8 bases are shared with TRBD1. CDR1 is SNHLY and CDR2 is FYNNEI in the germline V gene. The CDR3 sequence is 15 residues long. The CDR3 reads CASREGTGTNSPLHF. The DNA of the CDR3 is TGTGCCAGCAGGGAAGGGACAGGAACTAATTCACCCCTCCACTTT.

The chain has TRBV27 and TRBJ2-5; D unclear. The J call is uncertain, as TRBJ2-7 better fits the DNA end. This CDR3 has 13 amino acids. From germline, CDR1 is MNHEY and CDR2 SMNVEV (reference sequence). CDR3 protein: CASSLTVNYEQYF. CDR3 nucleotide sequence: TGTGCCAGCAGTTTAACGGTGAACTACGAGCAGTACTTC.